The source of this TCR beta chain is a study of blood T cell repertoires in COVID-19 (dated by TCRdb to about 2020). Context from the whole study: The collaborator samples originated in the United States, Italy and Spain and spanned the acute and convalescent phases of COVID-19. The prospective study material was composed of cDNA or gDNA derived from T cells, B-cell-depleted T cells, or PBMCs. Subjects who had been exposed to COVID-19, were actively infected with it, or had recovered from it provided the deeply sampled blood TCRbeta repertoires that made up the dataset. A freely available public database, intended as a resource for researchers studying the immune response to SARS-CoV-2, is where the repertoires were released. Samples were obtained from the ongoing ImmuneRACE study (first 160 participants) and from 950 to 1,500 subjects provided by 6 global collaborators. A de-identified subject ID, COVID-19 status, age in years and sex were almost always included in the sample metadata. Where available, HLA class I and class II types were taken from metadata supplied by the sample provider and were not determined by assay-based typing. On the study overall, not on this receptor specifically: The amount of clinical and demographic metadata varied by source and participant and was provided uncurated.

The immunoSEQ Assay, a bias-controlled multiplex PCR, was used to amplify TCRbeta CDR3 regions from genomic DNA. In the authors' own workflow: Within the assay, amplification of reference gene primers was used to estimate how many nucleated cells each sample contained. To quantify the absolute abundance of each unique TCRbeta CDR3 rearrangement, sequence reads were collapsed and filtered. For each sample, productive Simpson clonality was calculated as the square root of Simpson's diversity index over productive rearrangements. TCRdb retrieved this table from immuneACCESS and kept in-frame rearrangements only. Not all clones are present; in checked studies, unresolved V genes account for under half, and no reason is known for the remainder. V and J calls and clone size come straight from that table; D and trimming were deduced from the DNA. In all, the sample holds about 110,000 clones, and around 64% of those were seen once. The ten largest clonotypes hold 0.7% to 1% of the sample.

Each collaborating institution followed its own protocols to collect whole blood in K2EDTA tubes. For TCRbeta analysis, collaborator samples were shipped as frozen whole blood, as isolated PBMCs, or as DNA extracted from either sample type. A note on this clone: No antigen is known for it. Per-base quality was not reported, and no clone a single base away is much larger than it.

V gives up 3 bases and J gives up 0 bases, and the segment between their germline ends measures 10 bases. CDR1 and CDR2, per the germline V gene (reference sequence), are SGHKS and YYEKEE. The CDR3 contains 15 residues, cysteine and phenylalanine counted. Only the CDR3 region is kept as DNA, spanning 45 bases read in frame from base 1. This receptor was identified in a human donor with acute or convalescent COVID-19. The donor label of this sample is uncertain. The sample consisted of peripheral blood. The chain was built from TRBV5-5 and TRBJ1-3; TRBD1 is a weak D gene call, 5 bases matching. The DNA sequence is TGTGCCAGCAGCTCCAGGGTGGGCTCTGGAAACACCATATATTTT. Its translation is CASSSRVGSGNTIYF. When the CDR3 is completed using the reference TRBV5-5 and TRBJ1-3 genes on either side, the full variable domain is DAGVTQSPTHLIKTRGQQVTLRCSPISGHKSVSWYQQVLGQGPQFIFQYYEKEERGRGNFPDRFSARQFPNYSSELNVNALLLGDSALYLCASSSRVGSGNTIYFGEGSWLTVV.